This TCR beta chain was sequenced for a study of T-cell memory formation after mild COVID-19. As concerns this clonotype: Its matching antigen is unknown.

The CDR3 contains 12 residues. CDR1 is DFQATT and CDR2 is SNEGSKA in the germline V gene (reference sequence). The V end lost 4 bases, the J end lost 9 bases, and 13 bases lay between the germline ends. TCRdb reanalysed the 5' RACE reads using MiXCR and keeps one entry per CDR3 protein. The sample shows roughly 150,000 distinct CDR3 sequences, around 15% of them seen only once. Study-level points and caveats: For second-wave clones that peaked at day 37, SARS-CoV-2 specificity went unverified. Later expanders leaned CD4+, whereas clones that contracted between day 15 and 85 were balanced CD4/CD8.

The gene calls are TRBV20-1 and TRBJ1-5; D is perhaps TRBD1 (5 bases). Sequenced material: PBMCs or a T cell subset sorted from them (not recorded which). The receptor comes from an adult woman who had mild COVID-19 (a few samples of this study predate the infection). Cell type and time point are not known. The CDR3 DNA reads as TGCAGTGCTAATCCCCAGGGACTGCCCCAGCATTTT. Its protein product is CSANPQGLPQHF.